The following is a T cell receptor (beta chain) sequence with its context. Its antigen is unknown. No much larger clone exists at a distance of one base, and base qualities are not known. This sample stems from a study of T-cell reconstitution after alpha-beta-depleted transplantation in children (dated by TCRdb to the mid-2010s). Broadly, across the study: The study quantitatively tracked T-cell immune reconstitution after TCRalphabeta/CD19-depleted allogeneic hematopoietic cell transplantation in children using TCR repertoire profiling. The investigation overall reported the following: Hyperexpanded clone frequencies declined over subsequent months; after one year, T-cell counts and TCRbeta diversity were mostly attributed to newly produced T cells. In some patients, the high TCRbeta diversity seen at day 60 was put down to recipient T cells and intrathymic progenitors that had survived conditioning. About two months after transplant, the apparently early recovery of alphabetaT-cell counts reportedly depended on just several hundred clones that had expanded rapidly and came from non-depleted graft cells.

Library preparation was by PCR. For sequencing, an Illumina HiSeq 2500 was employed. To normalize quantification of the TCRbeta repertoire, the TCR libraries were built with molecular barcoding that relied on unique molecular identifiers. TCRdb's own reprocessing of the public reads used fastp at Q25 and MiXCR and kept productive beta chains. For every CDR3 protein sequence, its rows merge into one entry that carries the most common genes and DNA. This sample gives 300,000 to 400,000 distinct CDR3 sequences in total; 23% of them show up just once. The ten largest clones add up to roughly 11% of the sample. The treatment or condition label on this specimen signifies: allogeneic hematopoietic cell transplantation with graft depleted of TCRalphabeta T cells and CD19 B cells. TCRalphabeta/CD19-depleted allogeneic hematopoietic cell grafts were given to the transplant recipients, all of whom were children.

Via the germline V gene (reference sequence), CDR1 is SEHNR and CDR2 FQNEAQ. The CDR3 contains 16 residues, cysteine and phenylalanine counted. Of the read, only the CDR3 DNA is kept; its 48 bases are in frame from base 1. Relative to germline, V is 0 bases shorter and J is 0 bases shorter, with 9 bases between their ends. The input for sequencing was PBMCs, mostly from graft donor cells, taken 180 days after TCRalphabeta/CD19-depleted stem cell transplant. The TCR was taken from a male patient between 10 and 17 years old who had a stem cell transplant for acute lymphoblastic leukemia, so the T cells may come from the graft donor. In this chain, TRBV7-9 is recombined with TRBJ2-1; TRBD2 is perhaps the D gene, given 6 matching bases. The bases read TGTGCCAGCAGCTTAGCTAGCGGAAGCTCCTACAATGAGCAGTTCTTC. Its protein product is CASSLASGSSYNEQFF.